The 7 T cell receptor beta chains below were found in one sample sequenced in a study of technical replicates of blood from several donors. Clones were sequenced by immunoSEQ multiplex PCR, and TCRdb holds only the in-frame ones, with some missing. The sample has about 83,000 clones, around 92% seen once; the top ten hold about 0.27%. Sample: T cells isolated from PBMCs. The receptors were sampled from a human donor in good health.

The chain's CDR3 is CASSDSPDRVSNQPQHF. In DNA, the CDR3 is TGTGCCAGCAGTGACTCCCCCGACAGGGTCAGCAATCAGCCCCAGCATTTT. The V gene is TRBV6-4, the J gene TRBJ1-5; TRBD1 aligns across 7 bases. The ends lost 0 bases at V and 1 base at J; junction bases unmatched: 6. Germline V gives CDR1 MRHNA, CDR2 SNTAGT. This CDR3 comprises 17 residues.

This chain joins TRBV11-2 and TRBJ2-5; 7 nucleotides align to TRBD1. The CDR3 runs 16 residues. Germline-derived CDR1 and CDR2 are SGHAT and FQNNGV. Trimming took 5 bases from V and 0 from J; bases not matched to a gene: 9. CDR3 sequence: CASSDGTETYQETQYF. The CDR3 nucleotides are TGTGCCAGCAGCGATGGGACAGAGACGTACCAAGAGACCCAGTACTTC.

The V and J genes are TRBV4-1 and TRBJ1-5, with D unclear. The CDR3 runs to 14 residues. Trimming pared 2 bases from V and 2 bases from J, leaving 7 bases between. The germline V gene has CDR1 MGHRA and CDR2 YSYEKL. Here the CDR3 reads CASSQLGGNQPQHF. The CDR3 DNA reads TGCGCCAGCAGCCAACTGGGAGGCAATCAGCCCCAGCATTTT.

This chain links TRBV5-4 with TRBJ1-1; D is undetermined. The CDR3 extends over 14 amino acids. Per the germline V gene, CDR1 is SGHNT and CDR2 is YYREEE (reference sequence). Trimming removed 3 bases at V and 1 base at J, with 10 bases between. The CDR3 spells CASSSKDSNTEAFF. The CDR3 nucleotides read TGTGCCAGCAGCTCCAAGGACTCGAACACTGAAGCTTTCTTT.

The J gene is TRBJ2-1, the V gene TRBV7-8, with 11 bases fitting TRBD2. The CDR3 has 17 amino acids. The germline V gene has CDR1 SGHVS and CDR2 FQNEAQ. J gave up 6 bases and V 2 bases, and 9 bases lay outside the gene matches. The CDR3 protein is CASSLLAGGPLINEQFF. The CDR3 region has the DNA TGTGCCAGCAGCTTATTAGCGGGAGGGCCGTTGATCAATGAGCAGTTCTTC.

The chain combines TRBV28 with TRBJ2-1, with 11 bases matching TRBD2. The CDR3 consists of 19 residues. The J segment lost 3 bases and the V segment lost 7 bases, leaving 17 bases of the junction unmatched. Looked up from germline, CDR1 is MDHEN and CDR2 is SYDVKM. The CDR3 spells CASTTLGLAADVRYNEQFF. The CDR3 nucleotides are TGTGCCAGCACCACCCTGGGACTAGCGGCGGATGTACGCTACAATGAGCAGTTCTTC.

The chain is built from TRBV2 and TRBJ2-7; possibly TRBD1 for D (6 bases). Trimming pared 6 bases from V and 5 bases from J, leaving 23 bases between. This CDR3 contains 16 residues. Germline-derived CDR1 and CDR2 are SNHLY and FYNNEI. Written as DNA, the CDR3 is TGTGCCAGCAGCAGGAGCAGGGGATCGGCAACCAACGAGCAGTACTTC. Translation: CASSRSRGSATNEQYF.